A single sample is the source of the 24 T cell receptor beta chains below, sequenced in a study of blood T cells in healthy people across ages. It was with a sample-barcoded 5' primer and a J-beta primer mix that a second PCR of about 6 to 12 cycles was run. TCRdb re-derived calls from the 5' RACE reads in MiXCR, one entry per CDR3 protein. The sample gives some 800,000 distinct CDR3 sequences, under 55% of which show up once; around 21% is in the top ten. The source material was blood. The receptors here all came from a man aged 60-69 years in good health.

The chain is built from TRBV7-9 and TRBJ2-7; D might be TRBD2 (6 bases). CDR1 is SEHNR and CDR2 is FQNEAQ in the germline V gene (reference sequence). CDR3 length equals 16 residues. V was cut by 2 bases and J by 1 base, with 15 bases left in between. The CDR3 loop reads CASSLTTAGYSYEQYF. The CDR3 nucleotides read TGTGCCAGCAGCTTAACAACCGCGGGATATTCCTACGAGCAGTACTTC.

Points on this clonotype: Its ends do not fully match the called genes, so a read error is possible. This chain uses TRBV7-8 with TRBJ2-5, with TRBD2 matching over 7 bases. Looked up from germline, CDR1 is SGHVS and CDR2 is FQNEAQ. The CDR3 spans 14 residues. The CDR3: CAISLGGYGETQYF. The CDR3 nucleotides read TGTGCCATCAGCTTGGGGGGGTATGGGGAGACCCAGTACTTC.

The chain has TRBV20-1 and TRBJ2-1, with 9 positions matching TRBD2. CDR3 size: 14 residues. V lost 6 bases to trimming and J lost 8 bases; unmatched junction nucleotides: 11. Germline lookup yields CDR1 DFQATT and CDR2 SNEGSKA (reference sequence). In DNA form, the CDR3 reads TGCAGTGCCCATATAGCGGGGGATGGCTATGAGCAGTTCTTC. Amino acids: CSAHIAGDGYEQFF.

V is TRBV6-2 or TRBV6-3 and J is TRBJ2-7; D is uncertain. The CDR3 runs 12 residues. Per the germline V gene, CDR1 is MNHEY and CDR2 is SVGEGT. V lost 6 bases to trimming and J lost 1 base, with 7 bases between them. The CDR3 loop is CASRALSYEQYF. For the CDR3, the DNA is TGTGCCAGCAGAGCACTATCCTACGAGCAGTACTTC.

CDR3 residues: CASRTTWAAKETQYF. The CDR3 bases are TGTGCCAGCAGGACCACCTGGGCAGCAAAAGAGACCCAGTACTTC. V usage is TRBV6-2 or TRBV6-3 and J usage is TRBJ2-5, with D unclear. CDR3 length equals 15 residues. Germline V gives CDR1 MNHEY, CDR2 SVGEGT. V dropped 6 bases and J dropped 3 bases, with 17 bases sitting between them.

The chain combines TRBV11-2 with TRBJ2-6; a possible D gene is TRBD2 (6 bases). Germline V gene sequence: CDR1 SGHAT, CDR2 FQNNGV. The CDR3 consists of 16 residues. Trimming removed 5 bases from V and 0 bases from J, with 11 bases in between. CDR3 region: CASSQGRSSGANVLTF. The CDR3 DNA reads as TGTGCCAGCAGCCAAGGGAGGAGCTCTGGGGCCAACGTCCTGACTTTC.

The rearrangement uses TRBV6-2 or TRBV6-3 and TRBJ2-6; D ambiguous. The CDR3 totals 15 residues. V was trimmed by 10 bases and J by 0 bases, leaving 13 bases between them. Germline values: CDR1 MNHEY, CDR2 SVGEGT. In DNA form, the CDR3 reads TGTGCCATACGCCAGGCGAGCTCTGGGGCCAACGTCCTGACTTTC. The encoded protein is CAIRQASSGANVLTF.

This chain joins TRBV9 and TRBJ1-6, with D possibly matching TRBD1 (5 bases). The CDR3 contains 14 residues. The V gene's germline CDR1 is SGDLS and CDR2 YYNGEE. The V end lost 3 bases, the J end lost 7 bases, and 11 bases lay between the germline ends. CDR3 residues: CASSGGRVNSPLHF. DNA for the CDR3: TGTGCCAGCAGCGGCGGCAGGGTGAATTCACCCCTCCACTTT.

This clonotype has a handful of counts. V gene TRBV7-2 combines with J gene TRBJ2-1, with TRBD1 matching 7 bases. This CDR3 is built from 14 residues. CDR1 is SGHTA, CDR2 FQGNSA, per germline. Unmatched junction bases numbered 8, after V lost 5 bases and J lost 7 bases. The CDR3 loop reads CASSTTGVRNEQFF. The CDR3 DNA reads as TGTGCCAGCAGCACTACAGGGGTGAGGAATGAGCAGTTCTTC.

This clonotype was seen more than once but under ten times. This chain connects TRBV11-3 to TRBJ2-1; 8 bases agree with TRBD2. Germline V gives CDR1 SGHNT, CDR2 YENEEA. The CDR3 spans 14 residues. After removal of 5 bases from V and 8 bases from J, the junction contained 8 bases not matched to a gene. CDR3 nucleotide sequence: TGTGCCAGCAGCAACGGGGGGGCCGAGTATGAGCAGTTCTTC. It codes for CASSNGGAEYEQFF.

This clonotype has just one count. This chain's CDR3 is CASRQRDNEKLFF. The CDR3 DNA is TGTGCTAGCCGACAGAGGGATAATGAAAAACTGTTTTTT. This chain joins TRBV7-2 and TRBJ1-4; D may be TRBD1 (5 bases). The CDR3 totals 13 residues. In germline, CDR1 is SGHTA, CDR2 FQGNSA.

The table lists this clonotype with a few counts. The V gene is TRBV27, the J gene TRBJ2-7; 9 bases fit TRBD1. This CDR3 is 14 amino acids long. The J segment lost 6 bases and the V segment lost 5 bases, leaving 8 bases of the junction unmatched. Germline values: CDR1 MNHEY, CDR2 SMNVEV (reference sequence). The CDR3 region is CASSLYSTGGEQYF. In nucleotides, the CDR3 is TGTGCCAGCAGTCTATACTCGACAGGGGGCGAGCAGTACTTC.

To note about this clonotype: Germline is not matched at one junction end, which may reflect a read error. V and J are TRBV28 and TRBJ1-2; 7 positions agree with TRBD1. This CDR3 contains 13 residues. The germline V gene has CDR1 MDHEN and CDR2 SYDVKM. The CDR3 reads CASARGQGDGCTF. Here the CDR3 DNA reads TGTGCCAGCGCGAGGGGTCAGGGGGATGGCTGCACCTTC.

This chain links TRBV7-2 with TRBJ1-5; tentatively, D is TRBD1 (5 bases). CDR1 is SGHTA, CDR2 FQGNSA, per germline. Trimming took 1 base from V and 0 from J, leaving 7 bases between them. CDR3 length: 15 amino acids. CDR3 protein: CASSLGTSSNQPQHF. The CDR3 coding sequence is TGTGCCAGCAGCTTAGGGACAAGTAGCAATCAGCCCCAGCATTTT.

This clonotype has just a few counts. The chain combines TRBV10-3 with TRBJ2-1; D tentatively reads TRBD1 or TRBD2 (5 bases each). V lost 8 bases and J 8 bases, leaving 10 bases between the germline ends. The length of the CDR3 is 11 residues. Germline CDR1 is ENHRY and CDR2 is SYGVKD. In DNA form, the CDR3 reads TGTGCCATCGGTAGGGGAGATGAGCAGTTCTTC. Its translation is CAIGRGDEQFF.

This clonotype was seen just once. The chain joins TRBV7-2 to TRBJ2-1, with TRBD2 matching over 10 bases. The V and J ends lost 5 bases and 7 bases, in that order; junction bases with no gene match: 11. CDR1 is SGHTA, CDR2 FQGNSA, per germline. The CDR3 sequence is 16 residues long. This chain's CDR3 is CASSPLAGNRGNEQFF. The DNA of the CDR3 is TGTGCCAGCAGCCCACTAGCGGGGAACCGTGGGAATGAGCAGTTCTTC.

CDR3 in amino acids: CASSQDREETQYF. CDR3 nucleotide sequence: TGCGCCAGCAGCCAAGATAGGGAAGAGACCCAGTACTTC. V gene TRBV4-3 combines with J gene TRBJ2-5; D is unclear. CDR1 and CDR2 from the germline V gene are LGHNA and YSLEER. This CDR3 contains 13 residues. The V end was cut by 0 bases, the J end by 3 bases, with 5 bases between.

The chain has TRBV3-1 and TRBJ2-7; D might be TRBD2 (6 bases). Looked up from germline, CDR1 is LGHDT and CDR2 is YNNKEL (reference sequence). V was trimmed by 1 base and J by 5 bases, leaving 9 bases between them. This CDR3 comprises 13 residues. CDR3: CASSQVGGHEQYF. The CDR3, as DNA: TGTGCCAGCAGCCAAGTAGGAGGGCACGAGCAGTACTTC.

The chain couples TRBV27 to TRBJ2-2; 11 bases are a match to TRBD2. Germline CDR1 and CDR2: MNHEY and SMNVEV (reference sequence). J lost 5 bases, V lost 5 bases, and 10 bases had no gene match. CDR3 size: 17 residues. The CDR3 loop reads CASSIGGLAGGTGELFF. The CDR3 coding sequence is TGTGCCAGCAGTATCGGAGGACTAGCGGGTGGGACCGGGGAGCTGTTTTTT.

This rearrangement joins TRBV5-1 to TRBJ2-1; D might be TRBD1 or TRBD2, each matching 7 bases. V lost 4 bases and J lost 4, with 27 bases in between. The CDR3 covers 19 residues. The germline V gene encodes CDR1 SGHRS and CDR2 YFSETQ. CDR3: CASSPDYQAGGGQYNEQFF. DNA of the CDR3: TGCGCCAGCAGCCCGGACTATCAAGCAGGCGGGGGACAGTACAATGAGCAGTTCTTC.

This clonotype was seen more than once but under ten times. The chain combines TRBV21-1 with TRBJ2-6; TRBD1, as called in the table, went unchecked against the DNA. TRBV21-1 is marked as a pseudogene. The CDR3 is made up of 20 amino acids. Here the CDR3 reads CASTPMRPGTGDSGANVLTF. The CDR3 nucleotides are TGTGCCAGCACCCCAATGAGGCCCGGGACAGGGGACTCTGGGGCCAACGTCCTGACTTTC.

The chain links TRBV20-1 to TRBJ2-1; D is unclear. V gave up 3 bases and J gave up 3 bases, with 9 bases separating them. The germline gives CDR1 DFQATT, CDR2 SNEGSKA (reference sequence). This CDR3 has 13 amino acids. CDR3 residues: CSASRTGYNEQFF. The CDR3 DNA reads as TGCAGTGCTAGCAGGACGGGCTACAATGAGCAGTTCTTC.

This chain connects TRBV21-1 to TRBJ2-7; the DNA was not used to check the table's D call, TRBD1. TRBV21-1 is an annotated pseudogene. The CDR3 is 15 amino acids. CDR3 coding DNA: TGTGCCAGCCCCGGGGGGCAACCTCGTTCCTACGAGCAGTACTTC. Its translation: CASPGGQPRSYEQYF.

The chain couples TRBV6-6 to TRBJ2-2; D is uncertain. CDR1 is MNHNY and CDR2 is SVGAGI in the germline V gene (reference sequence). CDR3 length equals 14 residues. V lost 5 bases, J lost 7 bases, and 14 bases lay in between. In DNA, the CDR3 is TGTGCCAGCAGTCGGACCGCAGATAGCGGGGAGCTGTTTTTT. This translates into CASSRTADSGELFF.